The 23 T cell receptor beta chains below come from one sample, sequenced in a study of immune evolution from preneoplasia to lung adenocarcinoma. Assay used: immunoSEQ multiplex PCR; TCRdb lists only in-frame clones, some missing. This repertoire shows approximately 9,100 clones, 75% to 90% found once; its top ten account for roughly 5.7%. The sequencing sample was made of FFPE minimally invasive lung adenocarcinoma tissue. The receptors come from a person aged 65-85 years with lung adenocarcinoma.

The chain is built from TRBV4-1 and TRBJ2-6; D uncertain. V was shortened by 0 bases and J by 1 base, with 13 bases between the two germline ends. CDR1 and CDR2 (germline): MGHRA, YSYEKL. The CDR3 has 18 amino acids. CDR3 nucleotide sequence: TGCGCCAGCAGCCAAGATGGTAGTGGATCATCTGGGGCCAACGTCCTGACTTTC. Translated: CASSQDGSGSSGANVLTF.

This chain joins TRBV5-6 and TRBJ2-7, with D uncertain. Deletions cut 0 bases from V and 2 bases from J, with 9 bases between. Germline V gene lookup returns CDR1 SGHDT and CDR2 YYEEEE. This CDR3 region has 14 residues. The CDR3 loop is CASSLASKPYEQYF. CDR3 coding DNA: TGTGCCAGCAGCTTGGCCAGTAAACCCTACGAGCAGTACTTC.

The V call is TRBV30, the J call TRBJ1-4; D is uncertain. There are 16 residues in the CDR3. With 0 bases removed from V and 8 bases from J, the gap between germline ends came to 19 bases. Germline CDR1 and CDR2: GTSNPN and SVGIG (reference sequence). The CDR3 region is CAWSVGQALIPEKLFF. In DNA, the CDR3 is TGTGCCTGGAGTGTAGGTCAGGCCTTAATCCCCGAAAAACTGTTTTTT.

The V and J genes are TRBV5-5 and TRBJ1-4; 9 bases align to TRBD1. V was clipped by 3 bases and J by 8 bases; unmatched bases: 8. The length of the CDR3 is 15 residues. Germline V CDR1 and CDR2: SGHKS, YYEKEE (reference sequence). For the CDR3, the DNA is TGTGCCAGCAGCTGGCTGACAGGGGGGGGAGAAAAACTGTTTTTT. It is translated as CASSWLTGGGEKLFF.

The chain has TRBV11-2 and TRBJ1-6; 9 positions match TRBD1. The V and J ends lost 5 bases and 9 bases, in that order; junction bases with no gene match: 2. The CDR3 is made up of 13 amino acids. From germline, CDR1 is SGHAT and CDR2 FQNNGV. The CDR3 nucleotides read TGTGCCAGCAGCGACAGGGGGGCTTCACCCCTCCACTTT. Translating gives CASSDRGASPLHF.

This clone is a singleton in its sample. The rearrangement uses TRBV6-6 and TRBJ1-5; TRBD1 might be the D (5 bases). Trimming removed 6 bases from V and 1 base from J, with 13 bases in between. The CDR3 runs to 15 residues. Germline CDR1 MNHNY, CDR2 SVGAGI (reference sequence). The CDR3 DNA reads TGTGCCAGCAGATCAGGGATGGAGAGCAATCAGCCCCAGCATTTT. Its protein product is CASRSGMESNQPQHF.

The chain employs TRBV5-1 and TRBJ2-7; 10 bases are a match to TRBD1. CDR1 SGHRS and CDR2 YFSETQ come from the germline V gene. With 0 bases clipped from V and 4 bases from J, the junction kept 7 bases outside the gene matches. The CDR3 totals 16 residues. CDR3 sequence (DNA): TGCGCCAGCAGCTTGGTTACGGGACAGGGGACTTACGAGCAGTACTTC. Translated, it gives CASSLVTGQGTYEQYF.

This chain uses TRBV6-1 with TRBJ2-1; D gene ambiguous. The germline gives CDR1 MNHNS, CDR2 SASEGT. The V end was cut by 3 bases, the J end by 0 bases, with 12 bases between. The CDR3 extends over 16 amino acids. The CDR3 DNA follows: TGTGCCAGCAGTGAGGATTTTTGGGTCTCCTACAATGAGCAGTTCTTC. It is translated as CASSEDFWVSYNEQFF.

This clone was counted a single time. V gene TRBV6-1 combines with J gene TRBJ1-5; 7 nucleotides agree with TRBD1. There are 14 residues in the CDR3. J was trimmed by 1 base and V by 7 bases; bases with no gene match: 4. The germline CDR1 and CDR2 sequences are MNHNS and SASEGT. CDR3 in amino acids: CASNPTGSNQPQHF. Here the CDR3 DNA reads TGTGCCAGCAATCCGACAGGGAGCAATCAGCCCCAGCATTTT.

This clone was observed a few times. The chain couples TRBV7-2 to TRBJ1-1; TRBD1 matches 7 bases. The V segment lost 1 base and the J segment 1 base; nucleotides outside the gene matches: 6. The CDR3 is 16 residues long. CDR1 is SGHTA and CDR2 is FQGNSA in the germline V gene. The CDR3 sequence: CASSLVGDRWNTEAFF. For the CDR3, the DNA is TGTGCCAGCAGCTTAGTGGGGGACAGATGGAACACTGAAGCTTTCTTT. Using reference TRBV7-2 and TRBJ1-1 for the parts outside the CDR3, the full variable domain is GAGVSQSPSNKVTEKGKDVELRCDPISGHTALYWYRQSLGQGLEFLIYFQGNSAPDKSGLPSDRFSAERTGGSVSTLTIQRTQQEDSAVYLCASSLVGDRWNTEAFFGQGTRLTVV.

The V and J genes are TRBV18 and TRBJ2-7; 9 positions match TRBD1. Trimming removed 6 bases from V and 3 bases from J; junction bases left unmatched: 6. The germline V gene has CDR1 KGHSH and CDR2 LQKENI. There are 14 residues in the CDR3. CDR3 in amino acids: CASSQQGAGYEQYF. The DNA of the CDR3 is TGTGCCAGCTCCCAACAGGGGGCAGGCTACGAGCAGTACTTC.

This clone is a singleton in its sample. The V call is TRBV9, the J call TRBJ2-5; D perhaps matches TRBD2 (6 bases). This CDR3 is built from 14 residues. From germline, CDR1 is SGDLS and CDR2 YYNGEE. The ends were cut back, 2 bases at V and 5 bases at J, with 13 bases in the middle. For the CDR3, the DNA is TGTGCCAGCAGCGTGGGGACTCGCGGGGAGACCCAGTACTTC. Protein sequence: CASSVGTRGETQYF.

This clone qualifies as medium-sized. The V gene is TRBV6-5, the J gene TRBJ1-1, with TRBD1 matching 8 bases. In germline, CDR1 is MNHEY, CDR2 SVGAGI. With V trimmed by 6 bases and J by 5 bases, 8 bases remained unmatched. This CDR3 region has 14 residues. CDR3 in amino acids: CASRERTGLTEAFF. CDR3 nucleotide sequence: TGTGCCAGCAGGGAAAGGACAGGGTTGACTGAAGCTTTCTTT.

CDR3 sequence (DNA): TGTGCCTGGCGGACAGGCGCCAACCTTGGCTACACCTTC. Translated: CAWRTGANLGYTF. This chain joins TRBV30 and TRBJ1-2; the match to TRBD1 covers 7 bases. The CDR3 runs 13 residues. V dropped 5 bases and J dropped 7; count of bases not matched to a gene: 10. The germline V gene encodes CDR1 GTSNPN and CDR2 SVGIG (reference sequence). The complete variable domain, with remaining parts taken from reference TRBV30 and TRBJ1-2, reads SQTIHQWPATLVQPVGSPLSLECTVEGTSNPNLYWYRQAAGRGLQLLFYSVGIGQISSEVPQNLSASRPQDRQFILSSKKLLLSDSGFYLCAWRTGANLGYTFGSGTRLTVV.

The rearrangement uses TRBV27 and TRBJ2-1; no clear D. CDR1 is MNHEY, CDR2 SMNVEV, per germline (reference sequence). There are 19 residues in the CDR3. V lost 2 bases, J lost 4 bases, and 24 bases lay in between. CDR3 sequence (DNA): TGTGCCAGCAGTTTACTGGTAAACACGGTGGCAGCTAGATACAATGAGCAGTTCTTC. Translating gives CASSLLVNTVAARYNEQFF.

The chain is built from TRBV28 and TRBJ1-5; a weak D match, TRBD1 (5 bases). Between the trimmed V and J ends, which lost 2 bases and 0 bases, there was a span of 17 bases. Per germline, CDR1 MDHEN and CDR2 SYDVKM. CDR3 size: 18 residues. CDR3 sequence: CASSLNWEGIYSNQPQHF. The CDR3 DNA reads TGTGCCAGCAGTTTAAATTGGGAGGGGATATATAGCAATCAGCCCCAGCATTTT. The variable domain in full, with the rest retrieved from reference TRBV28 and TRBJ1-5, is DVKVTQSSRYLVKRTGEKVFLECVQDMDHENMFWYRQDPGLGLRLIYFSYDVKMKEKGDIPEGYSVSREKKERFSLILESASTNQTSMYLCASSLNWEGIYSNQPQHFGDGTRLSIL.

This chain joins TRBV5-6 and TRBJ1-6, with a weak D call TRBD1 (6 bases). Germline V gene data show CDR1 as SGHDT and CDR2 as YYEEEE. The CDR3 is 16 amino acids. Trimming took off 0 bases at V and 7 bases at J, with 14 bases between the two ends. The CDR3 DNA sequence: TGTGCCAGCAGCTTGGTTACTGGGGGCGGCAATTCACCCCTCCACTTT. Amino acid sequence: CASSLVTGGGNSPLHF.

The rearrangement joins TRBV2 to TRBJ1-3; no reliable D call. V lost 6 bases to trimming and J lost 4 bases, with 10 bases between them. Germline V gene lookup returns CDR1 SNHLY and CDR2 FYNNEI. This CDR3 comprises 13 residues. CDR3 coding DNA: TGTGCCAGCAGGACACAACTAGGAAACACCATATATTTT. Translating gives CASRTQLGNTIYF.

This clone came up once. CDR3 in amino acids: CASRALQLNTEAFF. Written as DNA, the CDR3 is TGCGCCAGCAGAGCCTTGCAGTTGAACACTGAAGCTTTCTTT. J is TRBJ1-1 and V is TRBV5-1; D is ambiguous. V gave up 5 bases and J gave up 0 bases, with 11 bases separating them. The CDR3 is 14 amino acids. The V gene's germline CDR1 is SGHRS and CDR2 YFSETQ.

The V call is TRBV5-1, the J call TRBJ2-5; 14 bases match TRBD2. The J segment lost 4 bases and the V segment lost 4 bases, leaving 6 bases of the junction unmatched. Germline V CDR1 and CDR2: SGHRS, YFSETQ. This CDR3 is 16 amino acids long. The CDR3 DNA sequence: TGCGCCAGCAGCCCTGGACTAGCGGGGGGAAGAGAGACCCAGTACTTC. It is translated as CASSPGLAGGRETQYF.

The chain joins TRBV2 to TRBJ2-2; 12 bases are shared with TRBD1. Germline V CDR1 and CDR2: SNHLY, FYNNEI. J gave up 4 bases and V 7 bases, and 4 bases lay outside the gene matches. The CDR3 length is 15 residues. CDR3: CASKKGQGATGELFF. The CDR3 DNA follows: TGTGCCAGCAAGAAGGGACAGGGGGCCACCGGGGAGCTGTTTTTT.

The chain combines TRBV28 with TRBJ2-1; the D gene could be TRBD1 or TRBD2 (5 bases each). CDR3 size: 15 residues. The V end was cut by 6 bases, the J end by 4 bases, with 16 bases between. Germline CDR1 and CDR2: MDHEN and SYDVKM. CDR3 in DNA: TGTGCCAGCAGGTTAATCCGGGACCTATACAATGAGCAGTTCTTC. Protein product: CASRLIRDLYNEQFF. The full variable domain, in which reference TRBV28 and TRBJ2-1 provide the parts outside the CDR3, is DVKVTQSSRYLVKRTGEKVFLECVQDMDHENMFWYRQDPGLGLRLIYFSYDVKMKEKGDIPEGYSVSREKKERFSLILESASTNQTSMYLCASRLIRDLYNEQFFGPGTRLTVL.

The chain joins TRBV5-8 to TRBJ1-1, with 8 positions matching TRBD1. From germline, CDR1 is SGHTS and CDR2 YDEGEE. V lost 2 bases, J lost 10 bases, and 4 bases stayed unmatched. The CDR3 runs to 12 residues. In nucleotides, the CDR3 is TGTGCCAGCAGCTTTGGACAGGGAGGAGCTTTCTTT. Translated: CASSFGQGGAFF.